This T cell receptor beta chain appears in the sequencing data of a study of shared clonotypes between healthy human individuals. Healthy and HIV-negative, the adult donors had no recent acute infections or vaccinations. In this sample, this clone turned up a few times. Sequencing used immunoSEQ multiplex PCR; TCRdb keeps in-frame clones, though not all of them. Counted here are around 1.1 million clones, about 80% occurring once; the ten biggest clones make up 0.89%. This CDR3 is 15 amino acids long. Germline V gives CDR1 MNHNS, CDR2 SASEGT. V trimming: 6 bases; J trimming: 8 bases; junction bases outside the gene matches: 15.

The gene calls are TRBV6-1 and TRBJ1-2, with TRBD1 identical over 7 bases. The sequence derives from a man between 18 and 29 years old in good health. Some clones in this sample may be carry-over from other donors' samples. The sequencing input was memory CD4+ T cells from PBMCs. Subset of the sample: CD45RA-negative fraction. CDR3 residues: CASRPAETGNRGYTF. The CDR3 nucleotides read TGTGCCAGCAGACCCGCCGAGACAGGGAACCGGGGCTACACCTTC.